The 21 T cell receptor beta chains listed next were all sequenced from one sample in a study of CD8+CD57+ T cells in acquired aplastic anemia. Whoever was chosen for sequencing had shown CD8+CD57+ cell expansion by flow cytometry. CDR3 and TCR beta VDJ profiling relied on genomic DNA as the template. TCRdb recomputed calls from the reads with MiXCR, one row per CDR3 protein. The repertoire includes 200,000 to 300,000 distinct CDR3 sequences, about 80% of them detected once, and 35% to 50% sits in the top ten. The sample was sorted CD4+, CD8+, or CD8+CD57+ T cells (not recorded which) from PBMCs. The receptors derive from a human donor with aplastic anemia.

For this clonotype: Since the CDR3 does not end with the conserved phenylalanine or tryptophan, this likely comes from a read error. It is unclear where the CDR3 begins or ends on the DNA, so no DNA is shown, and the CDR3 is as TCRdb lists it. The chain recombines TRBV7-9 with TRBJ2-3; the DNA was not used to check the table's D call, TRBD1. The length of the CDR3 is 13 amino acids, counting both ends. Germline V CDR1 and CDR2: SEHNR, FQNEAQ (reference sequence). CDR3: CASGVRRRGGHYV.

The rearrangement links TRBV5-1 to TRBJ2-1; 7 nucleotides line up with TRBD1. Germline CDR1 is SGHRS and CDR2 is YFSETQ. This CDR3 comprises 16 residues. J gave up 4 bases and V 0 bases, and 7 bases lay outside the gene matches. CDR3 DNA sequence: TGCGCCAGCAGCTTGGGGACAGGTGCCGTATACAATGAGCAGTTCTTC. Translated: CASSLGTGAVYNEQFF.

The chain couples TRBV10-3 to TRBJ1-6; D might be TRBD1 (5 bases). The V gene's germline CDR1 is ENHRY and CDR2 SYGVKD. The V gene lost 10 bases and the J gene lost 5 bases, with 15 bases spanning the gap. CDR3 size: 14 residues. The CDR3 region has the DNA TGTGCCAGCAGGGAGAATAACGATAATTCACCCCTCCACTTT. Translated: CASRENNDNSPLHF.

Remarks on this clonotype: The germline gene is not matched at one end of the junction; a read error may be the cause. The CDR3 DNA reads TGTGCCAGCAGTTCGAGCGGGGCTTGGGACGAGACCGAGTACTTC. Translating gives CASSSSGAWDETEYF. V gene TRBV2 combines with J gene TRBJ2-5, with 7 bases fitting TRBD2. Germline assignment: CDR1 SNHLY and CDR2 FYNNEI. The CDR3 covers 15 residues.

This clonotype was observed a handful of times. The genes are TRBV7-3 and TRBJ2-1; 9 positions match TRBD2. The ends lost 3 bases at V and 8 bases at J; junction bases unmatched: 11. This CDR3 spans 16 amino acids. CDR1 is SGHTA and CDR2 is FQGTGA in the germline V gene. DNA for the CDR3: TGTGCCAGCAGCTTTGAAAGAGGCGGGGGGGGCGATGAGCAGTTCTTC. This encodes CASSFERGGGGDEQFF.

This chain links TRBV7-9 with TRBJ2-3; possibly TRBD1 for D (5 bases). Per the germline V gene, CDR1 is SEHNR and CDR2 is FQNEAQ (reference sequence). Trimming took off 8 bases at V and 14 bases at J, with 23 bases between the two ends. CDR3 length: 13 amino acids. The CDR3 coding sequence is TGTGCCAGCGGCGAAGGGGCCACAGATATGCTGTATTTT. Protein product: CASGEGATDMLYF.

The chain uses TRBV9 and TRBJ2-3; D is tentatively TRBD1 or TRBD2 (6 bases each). CDR1 SGDLS and CDR2 YYNGEE come from the germline V gene. CDR3 length equals 13 residues. With 3 bases removed from V and 13 bases from J, the gap between germline ends came to 18 bases. Here the CDR3 DNA reads TGTGCCAGCAGCGACGGGGGCATAGATGCAGAGTATTTT. This sequence encodes CASSDGGIDAEYF. The full variable domain, its missing parts supplied by reference TRBV9 and TRBJ2-3, is DSGVTQTPKHLITATGQRVTLRCSPRSGDLSVYWYQQSLDQGLQFLIQYYNGEERAKGNILERFSAQQFPDLHSELNLSSLELGDSALYFCASSDGGIDAEYFGPGTRLTVL.

This clonotype has only one observation. The gene calls are TRBV29-1 and TRBJ2-2; D is undetermined. V lost 7 bases and J 6 bases, leaving 12 bases between the germline ends. Germline assignment: CDR1 SQVTM and CDR2 ANQGSEA. The CDR3 loop spans 12 amino acids. The CDR3 DNA reads TGCAGCGCCGCACTTCGGCCCGGGGAGCTGTTTTTT. Protein product: CSAALRPGELFF.

The J gene is TRBJ2-5, the V gene TRBV29-1, with TRBD2 matching 9 bases. Unmatched junction bases numbered 4, after V lost 5 bases and J lost 0 bases. From germline, CDR1 is SQVTM and CDR2 ANQGSEA. The CDR3 has 14 amino acids. DNA of the CDR3: TGCAGCGTTCGACTAGCGGCGTACCAAGAGACCCAGTACTTC. This encodes CSVRLAAYQETQYF.

A single count supports this clonotype. The rearrangement uses TRBV7-9 and TRBJ2-7; D gene unclear. V lost 5 bases to trimming and J lost 11 bases, with 19 bases between them. CDR1 is SEHNR and CDR2 is FQNEAQ in the germline V gene (reference sequence). The CDR3 has 13 residues. The CDR3 protein is CASSLQTGYEEYV. The CDR3 bases are TGTGCCAGCAGCCTCCAGACTGGCTATGAGGAGTACGTC.

The chain links TRBV7-3 to TRBJ2-4; D is tentatively TRBD1 or TRBD2 (5 bases each). V lost 8 bases, J lost 15 bases, and 20 bases lay in between. This CDR3 contains 12 residues. Germline CDR1 reads SGHTA; CDR2 reads FQGTGA. This CDR3 reads CASGGGGTLGYF. CDR3 nucleotide sequence: TGTGCCAGCGGTGGTGGTGGGACCTTGGGGTACTTC.

Comments on this clonotype: The conserved final phenylalanine or tryptophan is absent from the CDR3, which likely points to a read error. Because the CDR3's place on the DNA is in doubt, the DNA is left out and the CDR3 is given as listed by TCRdb. The chain recombines TRBV2 with TRBJ2-6. In germline, CDR1 is SNHLY, CDR2 FYNNEI. The CDR3 is 16 amino acids long, termini counted. CDR3 region: CASGVAGSYTENFLPG.

The chain combines TRBV7-2 with TRBJ1-1, with TRBD1 identical over 8 bases. The junction had 11 bases not matched to a gene; V was cut back by 10 bases and J by 4 bases. Germline CDR1 is SGHTA and CDR2 is FQGNSA. The CDR3 covers 14 residues. The CDR3 nucleotides are TGTGCCACCGATCAGACAGGGGATGGCACTGAAGCTTTCTTT. Amino acids: CATDQTGDGTEAFF. Combining the CDR3 with reference TRBV7-2 and TRBJ1-1 gives the whole variable domain GAGVSQSPSNKVTEKGKDVELRCDPISGHTALYWYRQSLGQGLEFLIYFQGNSAPDKSGLPSDRFSAERTGGSVSTLTIQRTQQEDSAVYLCATDQTGDGTEAFFGQGTRLTVV.

The chain carries TRBV5-5 and TRBJ2-6; TRBD1 matches 8 bases. Looked up from germline, CDR1 is SGHKS and CDR2 is YYEKEE (reference sequence). V dropped 2 bases and J dropped 4; count of bases not matched to a gene: 5. The CDR3 loop spans 16 amino acids. The CDR3 sequence: CASSFGTGYGANVLTF. DNA for the CDR3: TGTGCCAGCAGCTTCGGGACAGGCTACGGGGCCAACGTCCTGACTTTC.

This clonotype was recorded once. A read error may produce the germline difference seen at one junction end. The CDR3 bases are TGTGCCAGCAGCCTAGCCGGAGTAGCCAATGAGCAGCTGTTCTTC. This sequence encodes CASSLAGVANEQLFF. The rearrangement links TRBV7-4 to TRBJ2-1; possibly TRBD2 for D (5 bases). The CDR3 contains 15 residues. Germline V gene data show CDR1 as SGHVT and CDR2 as SQSDAQ.

With regard to this clonotype: The junction shows a germline mismatch at one end, possibly a read error. V usage is TRBV7-7 and J usage is TRBJ2-1; D unclear. The CDR3 consists of 15 residues. Germline V gives CDR1 SSHAT, CDR2 FNYEAQ (reference sequence). In nucleotides, the CDR3 is TGTGCTAGCAGCTTAGACACCCGACCCATCGGTGGCTACTTCTTC. Its translation: CASSLDTRPIGGYFF.

The rearrangement joins TRBV13 to TRBJ2-5; D is undetermined. The CDR3 spans 14 residues. Trimming removed 4 bases at V and 2 bases at J, with 11 bases between. Germline V CDR1 and CDR2: PRHDT, FYEKMQ (reference sequence). In DNA form, the CDR3 reads TGTGCCAGCAGCTCAGCTAGTCAGCAAGAGACCCAGTACTTC. Protein: CASSSASQQETQYF.

The chain joins TRBV7-3 to TRBJ1-2; TRBD1 matches 7 bases. The CDR3 loop spans 16 amino acids. Germline V CDR1 and CDR2: SGHTA, FQGTGA. The J segment lost 7 bases and the V segment lost 6 bases, leaving 17 bases of the junction unmatched. CDR3 residues: CASSSTGTEGVLGYTF. The CDR3 DNA reads as TGTGCCAGCAGTTCCACCGGGACAGAAGGAGTCCTTGGCTACACCTTC.

To note about this clonotype: Its ends do not fully match the called genes, so a read error is possible. The chain combines TRBV2 with TRBJ1-5, with D unresolved. The CDR3 is made up of 14 amino acids. The V gene's germline CDR1 is SNHLY and CDR2 FYNNEI. The CDR3 loop reads CAGSEAYSDQRQHF. CDR3 nucleotide sequence: TGTGCCGGCAGTGAAGCGTATAGCGATCAGCGGCAGCATTTT.

Only one count was recorded for this clonotype. This may come from a read error, since a much larger clone is one base off. The rearrangement links TRBV7-6 to TRBJ1-2; D is perhaps TRBD1 (5 bases). Germline V gives CDR1 SGHVS, CDR2 FNYEAQ. Trimming removed 7 bases from V and 12 bases from J, with 27 bases in between. This CDR3 spans 15 amino acids. This CDR3 is CASTLARVPSGANTF. CDR3 in DNA: TGTGCCAGCACCCTAGCGAGGGTCCCCTCTGGGGCCAACACCTTC.

The CDR3 DNA reads as TGTGCCAGCGGGGACGGGGGAAGCGAGAGGCGGTATTTT. It specifies CASGDGGSERRYF. The J gene is TRBJ2-3, the V gene TRBV7-9; a weak D match, TRBD2 (6 bases). Trimming cost V 8 bases and J 14 bases, with 23 bases left between them. The CDR3 contains 13 residues. Per germline, CDR1 SEHNR and CDR2 FQNEAQ (reference sequence).